This paragraph reports one T cell receptor (beta chain). What it binds is unknown. This CDR3 is built from 14 residues. Trimming removed 2 bases from V and 3 bases from J, with 10 bases in between. The germline gives CDR1 GTSNPN, CDR2 SVGIG (reference sequence). These data come from a study of cytomegalovirus exposure and HLA in healthy donors. Study results and limitations: Within an earlier analysis, most TCR beta V segments proved productive either about 90% or about 30% of the time. Cytomegalovirus association was listed for under 200 TCR beta chains. Most TCR sequences proved rare, with some public TCRs found in many donors.

60 Vbeta and 13 Jbeta primers were used in PCR. Sequenced by immunoSEQ multiplex PCR; TCRdb stores in-frame clones only, minus some. The table includes about 180,000 clones, about 80% detected once. Material for sequencing was PBMCs. The TCR originated in a man between 60 and 70 years old in good health and CMV-seronegative. V gene TRBV30 combines with J gene TRBJ2-2; weak D call: TRBD1 (5 bases). CDR3 protein: CAWSRGLDTGELFF. Written as DNA, the CDR3 is TGTGCCTGGAGTAGGGGATTGGACACCGGGGAGCTGTTTTTT.